This T cell receptor beta chain was identified in a study of CD8+ T cells in alopecia areata. Overall study: Treated patients were dosed with oral tofacitinib, taking 5 to 10 mg twice daily.

A few counts support this clone. cDNA serving as the sequencing template came from extracted, reverse transcribed RNA. This table comes from immunoSEQ multiplex PCR, and its TCRdb copy is limited to in-frame clones, with some not included. Of some 170,000 clones listed, roughly 66% are singletons. This receptor was obtained from a human donor with alopecia areata. The sample here was CD8+ T cells sorted from blood, taken at week 0.

The CDR3 DNA is TGTGCCAGCAGCTGGGGCATCCTCAATCAGCCCCAGCATTTT. Protein: CASSWGILNQPQHF. This chain links TRBV5-6 with TRBJ1-5, with D tentatively TRBD1 (5 bases). In germline, CDR1 is SGHDT, CDR2 YYEEEE. The length of the CDR3 is 14 residues. V was trimmed by 3 bases and J by 3 bases, leaving 10 bases between them.